This is a list of T cell receptor beta chains from one sample in a study of shared clonotypes between healthy human individuals. Sequencing used immunoSEQ multiplex PCR; TCRdb keeps in-frame clones, though not all of them. The sample holds about 2.3 million clones, roughly 93% seen once. The specimen was naive CD4+ T cells from PBMCs. These receptors all come from a young man in good health. Some clones in this sample may be carry-over from other donors' samples. Both conserved end residues are trimmed from each CDR3.

CDR3aa	j_gene	v_gene
ASSLTGPGLAHTGELF	TRBJ2-2	TRBV18
ASSPGQNYGYT	TRBJ1-2	TRBV5-1
ASSFILYEQY	TRBJ2-7	TRBV28
SAREDYGYT	TRBJ1-2	TRBV20-1
ASGDSYGYT	TRBJ1-2	TRBV5-1
ASSEQGSQPQH	TRBJ1-5	TRBV2
ASSYDRDTQY	TRBJ2-3	TRBV7-3
ASNWYNEQF	TRBJ2-1	TRBV13
ASSPYYTDTQY	TRBJ2-3	TRBV7-3
ASHQTPLNEQF	TRBJ2-1	TRBV18
ASRTGQGPQY	TRBJ2-3	TRBV2
ASSQTSAEFGEQF	TRBJ2-1	TRBV5-4
ASSLVLAGTYEQY	TRBJ2-7	TRBV5-1
ASSPRTGRNTEAF	TRBJ1-1	TRBV6-1
ASSLAQGGHRYEQY	TRBJ2-7	TRBV5-1
ASRRDPWSYEQY	TRBJ2-7	TRBV6-5
SLSRVSYNEQF	TRBJ2-1	TRBV29-1
ASSLPLLAGGFNEQF	TRBJ2-1	TRBV7-2
ASRQGRAFKGYT	TRBJ1-2	TRBV28
ASGPRETQY	TRBJ2-5	TRBV28
ASSDLFPYEQY	TRBJ2-7	TRBV2
ASSPGQGVYSNQPQH	TRBJ1-5	TRBV25-1
AISESKGGSYEQY	TRBJ2-7	TRBV10-3
ASSLGTGEWADTQY	TRBJ2-3	TRBV7-9
ASRRGRGRTGELF	TRBJ2-2	TRBV28
ASTASQLYLYNEQF	TRBJ2-1	TRBV28
ASSTRPGLAGTDTQY	TRBJ2-3	TRBV7-9
ASSFSGAAYEQY	TRBJ2-7	TRBV7-3
ASSELAYGYT	TRBJ1-2	TRBV10-2
ASSQDWPPYTGELF	TRBJ2-2	TRBV4-2
ASSRIRDWSGADTQY	TRBJ2-3	TRBV7-9
ASRQTGNMNTEAF	TRBJ1-1	TRBV5-1
ASSPPRWLAGGIGHSYEQY	TRBJ2-7	TRBV18
ASSPSSGINTEAF	TRBJ1-1	TRBV28
ASSLVTDTGELF	TRBJ2-2	TRBV11-3
ASSVRRVNTGELF	TRBJ2-2	TRBV9
ASSLIGGAYNEQF	TRBJ2-1	TRBV27
ASSQELRAWSTDTQY	TRBJ2-3	TRBV4-3
ASSLSGGDQPQH	TRBJ1-5	TRBV5-1
ASSETPDRVVDQPQH	TRBJ1-5	TRBV2
ASSKARDLNTEAF	TRBJ1-1	TRBV21-1